The 4 T cell receptor beta chains presented below share a single source sample, sequenced in a study of blood T cell repertoires in COVID-19. This table comes from immunoSEQ multiplex PCR, and its TCRdb copy is limited to in-frame clones, with some not included. The sample includes over 45,000 clones, around 86% of them seen just once. The sequencing input was peripheral blood. These receptor sequences come from a woman of 80 years or more with active or convalescent COVID-19.

This rearrangement joins TRBV28 to TRBJ2-7; 10 bases map to TRBD2. CDR1 is MDHEN, CDR2 SYDVKM, per germline. Unmatched junction bases numbered 14, after V lost 10 bases and J lost 2 bases. The CDR3 sequence is 16 residues long. The DNA for the CDR3 is TGTGCCACCAGACACGTAGCGGGGGGCGTCCCCTACGAGCAGTACTTC. As protein: CATRHVAGGVPYEQYF.

The CDR3: CATSDHRYSYNEQFF. In nucleotides, the CDR3 is TGTGCCACCAGTGACCACAGGTATTCCTACAATGAGCAGTTCTTC. The chain has TRBV24-1 and TRBJ2-1, with D perhaps matching TRBD1 (5 bases). Germline assignment: CDR1 KGHDR and CDR2 SFDVKD. V was trimmed by 4 bases and J by 1 base, leaving 10 bases between them. CDR3 size: 15 residues.

This chain uses TRBV5-1 with TRBJ2-2; 9 bases align to TRBD1. Per the germline V gene, CDR1 is SGHRS and CDR2 is YFSETQ. Trimming took 3 bases from V and 7 from J; bases not matched to a gene: 1. The CDR3 covers 13 residues. CDR3 nucleotide sequence: TGCGCCAGCAGCTCGGGACAGGGCGGGGAGCTGTTTTTT. Translation gives CASSSGQGGELFF.

There are a few counts of this clone. This chain links TRBV12-5 with TRBJ1-2; a weak D match, TRBD1 (5 bases). Germline loops: CDR1 LGHNT, CDR2 FRNRAP. This CDR3 is 18 amino acids long. V was trimmed by 0 bases and J by 4 bases, leaving 21 bases between them. CDR3 nucleotides: TGTGCTAGTGGTTTGGTAAATAAGGTCGAAGGGGTGCCCTATGGCTACACCTTC. This codes for CASGLVNKVEGVPYGYTF. The full variable domain, completed using reference TRBV12-5 and TRBJ1-2, is DARVTQTPRHKVTEMGQEVTMRCQPILGHNTVFWYRQTMMQGLELLAYFRNRAPLDDSGMPKDRFSAEMPDATLATLKIQPSEPRDSAVYFCASGLVNKVEGVPYGYTFGSGTRLTVV.